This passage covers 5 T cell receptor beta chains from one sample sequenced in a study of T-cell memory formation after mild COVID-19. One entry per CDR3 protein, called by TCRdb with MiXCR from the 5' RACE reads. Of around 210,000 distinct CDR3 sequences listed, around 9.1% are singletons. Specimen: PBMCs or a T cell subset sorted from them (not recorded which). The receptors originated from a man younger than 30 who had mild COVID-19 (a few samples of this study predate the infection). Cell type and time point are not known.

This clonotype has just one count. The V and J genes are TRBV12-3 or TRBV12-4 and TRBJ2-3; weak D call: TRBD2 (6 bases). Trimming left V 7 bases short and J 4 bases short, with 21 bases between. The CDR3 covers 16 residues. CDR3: CASKVGSFQRADTQYF. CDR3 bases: TGTGCCAGCAAGGTGGGGTCGTTCCAGCGGGCAGATACGCAGTATTTT.

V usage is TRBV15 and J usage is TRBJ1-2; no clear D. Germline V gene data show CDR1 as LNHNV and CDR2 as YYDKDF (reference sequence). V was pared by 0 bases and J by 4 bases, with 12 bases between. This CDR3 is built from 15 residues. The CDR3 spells CATSRDLGTGYGYTF. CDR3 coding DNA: TGTGCCACCAGCAGAGATTTAGGTACCGGCTATGGCTACACCTTC.

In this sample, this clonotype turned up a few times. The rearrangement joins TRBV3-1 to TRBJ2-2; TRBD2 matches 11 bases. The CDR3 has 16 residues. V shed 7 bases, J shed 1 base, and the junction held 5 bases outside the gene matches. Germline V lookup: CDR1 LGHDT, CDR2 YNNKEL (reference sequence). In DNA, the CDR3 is TGTGCCAGCACCAAGCTAGCGGGGGGGAACACCGGGGAGCTGTTTTTT. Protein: CASTKLAGGNTGELFF.

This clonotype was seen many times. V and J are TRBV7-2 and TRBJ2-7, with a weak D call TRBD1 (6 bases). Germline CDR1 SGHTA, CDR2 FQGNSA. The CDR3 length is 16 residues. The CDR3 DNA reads TGTGCCAGCAGAACTACGGGGCAGGGGCGCTCCCACGAGCAGTACGTC. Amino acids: CASRTTGQGRSHEQYV.

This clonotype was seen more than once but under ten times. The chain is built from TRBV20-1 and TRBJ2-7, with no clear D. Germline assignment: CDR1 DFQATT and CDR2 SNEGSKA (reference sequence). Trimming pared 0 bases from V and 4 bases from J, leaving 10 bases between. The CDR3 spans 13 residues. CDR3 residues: CSARDSTTYEQYV. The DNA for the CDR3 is TGCAGTGCTAGAGATTCTACCACATACGAGCAGTACGTC.